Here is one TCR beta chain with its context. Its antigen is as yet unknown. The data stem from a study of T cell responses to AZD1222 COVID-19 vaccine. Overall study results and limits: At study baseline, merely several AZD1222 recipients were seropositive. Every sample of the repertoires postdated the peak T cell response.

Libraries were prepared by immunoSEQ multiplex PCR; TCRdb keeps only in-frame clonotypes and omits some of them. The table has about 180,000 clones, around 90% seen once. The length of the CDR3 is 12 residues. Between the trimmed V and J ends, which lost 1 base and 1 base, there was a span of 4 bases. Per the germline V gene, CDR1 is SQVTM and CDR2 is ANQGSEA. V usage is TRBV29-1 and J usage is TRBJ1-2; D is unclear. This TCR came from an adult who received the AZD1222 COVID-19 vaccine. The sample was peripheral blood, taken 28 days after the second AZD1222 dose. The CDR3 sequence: CSVEVNNYGYTF. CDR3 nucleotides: TGCAGCGTTGAAGTGAATAACTATGGCTACACCTTC.